The 21 T cell receptor beta chains given below trace back to one sample, sequenced in a study of human T cells and chemical hapten exposure. Time point reported: pre-sensitization, week 0. Treatment in this sample: therapeutic diphenylcyclopropenone sensitization with weekly scalp DPC. TCRdb re-called the RACE reads with MiXCR, one entry per CDR3 protein. This table has under 400,000 distinct CDR3 sequences, 4% to 6% appearing once. The sample was whole blood, taken in connection with sensitization to the hapten diphenylcyclopropenone (DPC). Receptors were obtained from a woman between 50 and 59 years old with alopecia areata. Some clones in this sample may be carry-over from other donors' samples.

This chain uses TRBV27 with TRBJ1-4; no clear D. The CDR3 has 13 amino acids. V was pared by 3 bases and J by 8 bases, with 10 bases between. The germline gives CDR1 MNHEY, CDR2 SMNVEV (reference sequence). Here the CDR3 reads CASSLVGSEKLFF. CDR3 in DNA: TGTGCCAGCAGTTTGGTGGGAAGCGAAAAACTGTTTTTT.

The rearrangement uses TRBV20-1 and TRBJ2-2, with D tentatively TRBD2 (5 bases). This CDR3 region has 16 residues. The V gene's germline CDR1 is DFQATT and CDR2 SNEGSKA (reference sequence). Trimming cost V 4 bases and J 8 bases, with 23 bases left between them. Here the CDR3 DNA reads TGCAGTGCTAACACCAGGACTGGGGTAGTGGATGGGGAGCTGTTTTTT. This codes for CSANTRTGVVDGELFF.

This clonotype was seen more than once but under ten times. The V call is TRBV2, the J call TRBJ2-1; 7 bases agree with TRBD1. Germline assignment: CDR1 SNHLY and CDR2 FYNNEI. There are 14 residues in the CDR3. Trimming removed 4 bases from V and 7 bases from J; junction bases left unmatched: 7. CDR3 protein: CASSVLGTANEQFF. The CDR3 DNA sequence: TGTGCCAGCAGTGTCCTTGGGACAGCTAATGAGCAGTTCTTC.

This clonotype was counted ten times or more. The chain uses TRBV12-5 and TRBJ1-1; no clear D gene. Germline V lookup: CDR1 LGHNT, CDR2 FRNRAP. V lost 0 bases, J lost 4 bases, and 3 bases lay in between. The CDR3 runs to 12 residues. CDR3 in DNA: TGTGCTAGTGGTTTGGTTACCACTGAAGCTTTCTTT. Translated, it gives CASGLVTTEAFF.

The table lists this clonotype with many counts. V is TRBV5-1 and J is TRBJ2-1, with D maybe TRBD2 (5 bases). This CDR3 is 12 amino acids long. Germline CDR1 reads SGHRS; CDR2 reads YFSETQ. The ends were cut back, 5 bases at V and 8 bases at J, with 11 bases in the middle. The DNA for the CDR3 is TGCGCCAGCAGTTTTTTGGAGGATGAGCAGTTCTTC. Amino acid sequence: CASSFLEDEQFF. The whole variable domain, remainder taken from reference TRBV5-1 and TRBJ2-1, is KAGVTQTPRYLIKTRGQQVTLSCSPISGHRSVSWYQQTPGQGLQFLFEYFSETQRNKGNFPGRFSGRQFSNSRSEMNVSTLELGDSALYLCASSFLEDEQFFGPGTRLTVL.

This chain connects TRBV15 to TRBJ1-5; 8 bases match TRBD1. CDR1 is LNHNV, CDR2 YYDKDF, per germline (reference sequence). V shed 0 bases and J 6 bases; nucleotides not matched to a gene: 4. CDR3 length: 15 amino acids. The CDR3 here is CATSRDPGGGQPQHF. CDR3 in DNA: TGTGCCACCAGCAGAGATCCAGGGGGCGGTCAGCCCCAGCATTTT.

A few counts support this clonotype. The CDR3 region is CASSFPGTGREKLFF. CDR3 DNA: TGTGCCAGCAGTTTTCCCGGGACAGGGAGGGAAAAACTGTTTTTT. The chain combines TRBV28 with TRBJ1-4; 9 nucleotides match TRBD1. Germline loops: CDR1 MDHEN, CDR2 SYDVKM. The CDR3 runs 15 residues. Trimming cost V 3 bases and J 8 bases; bases outside gene matches: 7.

This clonotype was seen repeatedly, ten times or more. The chain joins TRBV20-1 to TRBJ2-3; possibly TRBD2 for D (6 bases). Trimming stripped 2 bases from V and 2 bases from J, with 11 bases between. CDR1 and CDR2 from the germline V gene are DFQATT and SNEGSKA (reference sequence). The CDR3 has 14 amino acids. The CDR3 bases are TGCAGTGCTAGAACAAGCGGGTACACAGATACGCAGTATTTT. This codes for CSARTSGYTDTQYF.

This clonotype showed up just a few times. The chain employs TRBV12-3 or TRBV12-4 and TRBJ1-4; D ambiguous. Trimming cost V 3 bases and J 2 bases, with 1 base left between them. CDR3 length equals 12 residues. CDR3 DNA: TGTGCCAGCAGTTTCACTAATGAAAAACTGTTTTTT. Protein: CASSFTNEKLFF.

The chain links TRBV6-2 or TRBV6-3 to TRBJ2-3; D is ambiguous. V shed 6 bases and J shed 2 bases, with 12 bases lying between them. The CDR3 totals 14 residues. Per the germline V gene, CDR1 is MNHEY and CDR2 is SVGEGT. CDR3 DNA sequence: TGTGCCAGCAGGCCTCTTGCGGCCACAGATACGCAGTATTTT. As protein: CASRPLAATDTQYF.

This chain joins TRBV3-1 and TRBJ2-7, with 12 bases fitting TRBD1. The CDR3 totals 15 residues. Germline CDR1 is LGHDT and CDR2 is YNNKEL (reference sequence). V trimming: 4 bases; J trimming: 3 bases; junction bases outside the gene matches: 4. The CDR3 nucleotides read TGTGCCAGCAGCCTAGGGACAGGGGGCGACTACGAGCAGTACTTC. Amino acids: CASSLGTGGDYEQYF.

The chain carries TRBV21-1 and TRBJ1-1. TRBV21-1 is marked as a pseudogene. This CDR3 contains 15 residues. The CDR3 is CASSEYLTVDTEAFF. The CDR3 DNA reads as TGTGCCAGCAGCGAATACCTTACAGTAGACACTGAAGCTTTCTTT.

This clonotype showed up many times. V and J are TRBV10-3 and TRBJ2-3; the D call may be TRBD1 or TRBD2 (6 bases each). The CDR3 has 17 residues. Trimming stripped 7 bases from V and 3 bases from J, with 23 bases between. Germline CDR1 is ENHRY and CDR2 is SYGVKD. CDR3 amino acids: CAIKVTGWGGTTDTQYF. The CDR3 DNA follows: TGTGCCATCAAAGTAACAGGGTGGGGAGGCACTACAGATACGCAGTATTTT.

The table lists this clonotype with a few counts. V and J are TRBV28 and TRBJ1-2; D unresolved. V dropped 3 bases and J dropped 5 bases, with 7 bases sitting between them. The CDR3 is 12 amino acids. Germline V gene data show CDR1 as MDHEN and CDR2 as SYDVKM. CDR3 DNA sequence: TGTGCCAGCAGTTTTGAAGGGTATGGCTACACCTTC. Protein sequence: CASSFEGYGYTF.

This clonotype was found a few times. The J gene is TRBJ1-1, the V gene TRBV27, with no clear D. Germline CDR1 MNHEY, CDR2 SMNVEV (reference sequence). Trimming stripped 2 bases from V and 5 bases from J, with 12 bases between. The CDR3 extends over 14 amino acids. CDR3 in DNA: TGTGCCAGCAGTTTAAATCCCGGGCGGACTGAAGCTTTCTTT. Translation: CASSLNPGRTEAFF.

This clonotype was counted between two and nine times. This chain links TRBV11-2 with TRBJ1-3; D is ambiguous. The V end lost 4 bases, the J end lost 0 bases, and 7 bases lay between the germline ends. This CDR3 contains 14 residues. In germline, CDR1 is SGHAT, CDR2 FQNNGV. CDR3 loop: CASSSPSSGNTIYF. Written as DNA, the CDR3 is TGTGCCAGCAGCTCTCCAAGCTCTGGAAACACCATATATTTT.

This clonotype came up many times. The chain links TRBV12-3 or TRBV12-4 to TRBJ2-1; TRBD2 matches at 14 bases. The CDR3 is 18 residues long. Losses at the gene ends were 3 bases for V and 9 bases for J; bases not matched to a gene: 13. DNA for the CDR3: TGTGCCAGCAGTTTGGGGGGCTGGGGACTAGCGGGAGACGGTGAGCAGTTCTTC. Translated: CASSLGGWGLAGDGEQFF.

This clonotype showed up many times. The chain recombines TRBV6-2 or TRBV6-3 with TRBJ2-5; 8 bases agree with TRBD2. Germline trimming cut 6 bases from V and 3 bases from J; bases unmatched to any gene: 6. Germline lookup yields CDR1 MNHEY and CDR2 SVGEGT. The CDR3 length is 14 residues. CDR3 sequence: CASRLGLAKETQYF. CDR3 DNA sequence: TGTGCCAGCAGACTCGGACTAGCAAAAGAGACCCAGTACTTC.

About this clonotype itself: One end of the junction fails to match germline, which may point to a read error. Here the CDR3 DNA reads TGTGCCAGGAGCTTGAGCGGCGGCTCTGGGGCCAACGTCCTGACTTTC. Its protein is CARSLSGGSGANVLTF. V and J are TRBV7-3 and TRBJ2-6, with D possibly matching TRBD2 (5 bases). Germline assignment: CDR1 SGHTA and CDR2 FQGTGA. CDR3 length: 16 amino acids.

This chain uses TRBV7-2 with TRBJ2-1; D is tentatively TRBD1 or TRBD2 (6 bases each). Germline V gene lookup returns CDR1 SGHTA and CDR2 FQGNSA. The CDR3 spans 14 residues. V was clipped by 1 base and J by 5 bases, with 9 bases between them. This CDR3 reads CASSLGGAHNEQFF. CDR3 coding DNA: TGTGCCAGCAGCTTAGGGGGGGCCCACAATGAGCAGTTCTTC.

This clonotype was counted at least ten times. In DNA form, the CDR3 reads TGCGCCAGCAGCTTCTTGGATGCCATGAACACTGAAGCTTTCTTT. Translated: CASSFLDAMNTEAFF. This chain connects TRBV5-1 to TRBJ1-1, with D unclear. This CDR3 has 15 residues. Germline CDR1 and CDR2: SGHRS and YFSETQ. V gave up 2 bases and J gave up 0 bases, with 11 bases separating them.